Listed here are 6 T cell receptor beta chains from one sample, sequenced in a study of blood T cell repertoires in COVID-19. The repertoire was sequenced with immunoSEQ multiplex PCR; TCRdb's copy has only in-frame clones and lacks some. Of around 40,000 clones in the sample, more than 65% were seen once. What was sequenced was peripheral blood. Source of these receptors: a man in his 70s with acute or convalescent COVID-19.

The chain couples TRBV4-1 to TRBJ2-1, with TRBD2 identical over 11 bases. Per the germline V gene, CDR1 is MGHRA and CDR2 is YSYEKL. V was pared by 5 bases and J by 4 bases, with 7 bases of the junction left unmatched. The CDR3 is 16 residues long. CDR3 amino acids: CASSFYGTSGYNEQFF. The CDR3 DNA reads TGCGCCAGCAGCTTCTACGGGACTAGCGGTTACAATGAGCAGTTCTTC.

This clone was picked up one time. The chain links TRBV19 to TRBJ1-5; D is unclear. Germline V CDR1 and CDR2: LNHDA, SQIVND (reference sequence). The CDR3 covers 15 residues. The V gene lost 10 bases and the J gene lost 0 bases, with 16 bases spanning the gap. Here the CDR3 reads CATFPGENSNQPQHF. CDR3 nucleotides: TGTGCCACTTTCCCCGGGGAGAATAGCAATCAGCCCCAGCATTTT.

The chain is built from TRBV3-1 (or the pseudogene TRBV3-2) and TRBJ2-3; 11 positions agree with TRBD2. V gave up 3 bases and J gave up 6 bases; unmatched junction bases: 11. CDR3 length: 17 residues. CDR1 is LGHDT, CDR2 YNNKEL, per germline (reference sequence). The CDR3 sequence is CASSQRGLAAGGDTQYF. In DNA, the CDR3 is TGTGCCAGCAGCCAGAGGGGACTAGCGGCGGGCGGGGATACGCAGTATTTT.

The rearrangement links TRBV19 to TRBJ1-6; possibly TRBD1 for D (6 bases). CDR1 and CDR2 from the germline V gene are LNHDA and SQIVND (reference sequence). The CDR3 contains 17 residues. V dropped 3 bases and J dropped 6 bases, with 18 bases sitting between them. The CDR3, as DNA: TGTGCCAGTAGTATCTATCGGACAGTCTCCGCTAATTCACCCCTCCACTTT. It encodes CASSIYRTVSANSPLHF.

The V call is TRBV9, the J call TRBJ2-2, with a weak D call TRBD1 (5 bases). The ends were cut back, 4 bases at V and 0 bases at J, with 10 bases in the middle. Germline V gene data show CDR1 as SGDLS and CDR2 as YYNGEE. The CDR3 sequence is 15 residues long. CDR3 bases: TGTGCCAGCAGCCCCCGGACATCGAACACCGGGGAGCTGTTTTTT. Translation: CASSPRTSNTGELFF.

The chain recombines TRBV7-2 with TRBJ2-7; no clear D gene. The CDR3 consists of 11 residues. Germline V lookup: CDR1 SGHTA, CDR2 FQGNSA. The V end was cut by 8 bases, the J end by 4 bases, with 9 bases between. The CDR3 DNA sequence: TGTGCCAGCGGCAAAGCGTACGAGCAGTACTTC. Residues: CASGKAYEQYF.